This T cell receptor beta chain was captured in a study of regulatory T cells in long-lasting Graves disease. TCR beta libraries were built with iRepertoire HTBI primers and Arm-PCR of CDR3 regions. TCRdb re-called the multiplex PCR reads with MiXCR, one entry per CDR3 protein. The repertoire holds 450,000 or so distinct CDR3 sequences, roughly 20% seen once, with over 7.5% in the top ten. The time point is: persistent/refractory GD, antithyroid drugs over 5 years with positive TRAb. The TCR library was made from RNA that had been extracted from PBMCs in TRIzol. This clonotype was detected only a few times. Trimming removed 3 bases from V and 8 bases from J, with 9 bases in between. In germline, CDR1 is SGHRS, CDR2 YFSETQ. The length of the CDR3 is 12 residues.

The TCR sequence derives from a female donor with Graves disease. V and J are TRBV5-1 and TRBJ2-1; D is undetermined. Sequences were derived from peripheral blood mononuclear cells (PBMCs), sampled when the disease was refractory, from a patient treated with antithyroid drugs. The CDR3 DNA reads TGCGCCAGCAGCTATGCGGTGGATGAGCAGTTCTTC. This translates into CASSYAVDEQFF.